This T cell receptor beta chain stems from a study of human thymus T cells. Broader study findings: Thymic and blood repertoires appeared to show biased V and J gene usage.

The method was immunoSEQ multiplex PCR; TCRdb's version includes in-frame clones alone and lacks a portion of them. The sample contains 65,000 to 90,000 clones, 85% to 95% of which appear only once. Corrective heart surgery yielded the resections from which the thymus tissue came. This clone has just one count. Its target is not known. With 3 bases clipped from V and 3 bases from J, the junction kept 7 bases outside the gene matches. The germline V gene encodes CDR1 SGHDT and CDR2 YYEEEE. This CDR3 has 18 residues. Material for sequencing was thymus tissue. The TCR comes from a girl under two years old with a congenital heart defect but otherwise immunologically healthy. The genes are TRBV5-6 and TRBJ2-6, with 12 bases matching TRBD1. The CDR3 loop is CASSWPGQGAGGANVLTF. DNA for the CDR3: TGTGCCAGCAGCTGGCCGGGACAGGGGGCAGGTGGGGCCAACGTCCTGACTTTC. Using reference TRBV5-6 and TRBJ2-6 for the parts outside the CDR3, the full variable domain is DAGVTQSPTHLIKTRGQQVTLRCSPKSGHDTVSWYQQALGQGPQFIFQYYEEEERQRGNFPDRFSGHQFPNYSSELNVNALLLGDSALYLCASSWPGQGAGGANVLTFGAGSRLTVL.